The clone carrying this T cell receptor (beta chain) occurred once. Its antigen is not identified. Generated by immunoSEQ multiplex PCR, the TCRdb table keeps only in-frame clones and is missing some. The sample has tens of thousands of clones, 79% seen once. This record comes from a study of radiotherapy plus CTLA-4 blockade in lung cancer. Overall study: In about 20% of patients, objective responses were seen; 31% had disease control. General study findings and limits: Interferon-beta, together with early blood T cell clone dynamics, reportedly best predicted response. Some TCR clones had been derived from tumors. These clones expanded in peripheral blood after radiotherapy plus ipilimumab.

Receiving focal radiation plus CTLA-4 blockade with ipilimumab were patients who had chemo-refractory metastatic non-small-cell lung cancer. The TCR originated in a human donor with non-small cell lung cancer who had a complete response to radiotherapy plus ipilimumab. The input for sequencing was peripheral blood, taken from a patient treated with radiotherapy plus ipilimumab.

The CDR3 sequence: CASSYAAPSGMDVEQFF. The CDR3 DNA sequence: TGCGCCAGCAGCTACGCGGCGCCTAGCGGGATGGATGTTGAGCAGTTCTTC. The rearrangement uses TRBV5-1 and TRBJ2-1; 9 positions agree with TRBD2. Germline CDR1 is SGHRS and CDR2 is YFSETQ. V lost 3 bases, J lost 9 bases, and 16 bases stayed unmatched. The CDR3 contains 17 residues.